Below are 28 T cell receptor beta chains sequenced from a single sample in a study of T cells in localized non-small cell lung cancer. The data were produced by immunoSEQ multiplex PCR, yet TCRdb's version contains in-frame clones alone and is incomplete. The data show fewer than 40,000 clones, less than 90% seen once. The material sequenced was peripheral blood, taken before any cancer treatment. These receptors were taken from a female donor over 55 with stage I lung adenocarcinoma.

The rearrangement joins TRBV29-1 to TRBJ2-2, with 12 bases that match TRBD2. The V gene end was trimmed by 8 bases and the J gene end by 4 bases; junction bases not matched to a gene: 8. The length of the CDR3 is 15 residues. Per the germline V gene, CDR1 is SQVTM and CDR2 is ANQGSEA. The CDR3 region is CSFRLAGGSTGELFF. For the CDR3, the DNA is TGCAGCTTTCGGCTAGCGGGAGGGAGCACCGGGGAGCTGTTTTTT.

The gene calls are TRBV6-1 and TRBJ2-3; D may be TRBD1 or TRBD2 (6 bases each). From germline, CDR1 is MNHNS and CDR2 SASEGT. This CDR3 has 14 amino acids. V gave up 6 bases and J gave up 6 bases, with 16 bases separating them. This CDR3 reads CASRTGGEMDTQYF. The CDR3 DNA reads as TGTGCCAGCAGGACAGGAGGGGAAATGGATACGCAGTATTTT.

The chain's CDR3 is CATSRGQGNTGELFF. As DNA, the CDR3 is TGTGCCACCAGCAGGGGACAGGGAAACACCGGGGAGCTGTTTTTT. The gene calls are TRBV15 and TRBJ2-2, with 9 bases lining up with TRBD1. This CDR3 region has 15 residues. V gave up 3 bases and J gave up 2 bases; unmatched junction bases: 1. Looked up from germline, CDR1 is LNHNV and CDR2 is YYDKDF (reference sequence). The entire variable domain, with the rest obtained from reference TRBV15 and TRBJ2-2, is as follows: DAMVIQNPRYQVTQFGKPVTLSCSQTLNHNVMYWYQQKSSQAPKLLFHYYDKDFNNEADTPDNFQSRRPNTSFCFLDIRSPGLGDTAMYLCATSRGQGNTGELFFGEGSRLTVL.

A few counts support this clone. Other nucleotide sequences from this sample produce the same CDR3. The V and J genes are TRBV30 and TRBJ1-2; 8 nucleotides align to TRBD1. Germline V lookup: CDR1 GTSNPN, CDR2 SVGIG (reference sequence). The length of the CDR3 is 13 residues. V lost 3 bases to trimming and J lost 4 bases; unmatched junction nucleotides: 4. The CDR3 coding sequence is TGTGCCTGGAGCCGGGACAGGCCCTATGGCTACACCTTC. It yields the protein CAWSRDRPYGYTF. Full variable domain (rest looked up from reference TRBV30 and TRBJ1-2): SQTIHQWPATLVQPVGSPLSLECTVEGTSNPNLYWYRQAAGRGLQLLFYSVGIGQISSEVPQNLSASRPQDRQFILSSKKLLLSDSGFYLCAWSRDRPYGYTFGSGTRLTVV.

The chain has TRBV6-1 and TRBJ1-1, with D possibly TRBD1 on 6 matching bases. The CDR3 contains 16 residues. Germline V gives CDR1 MNHNS, CDR2 SASEGT. V dropped 2 bases and J dropped 0 bases, with 13 bases sitting between them. The CDR3 DNA sequence: TGTGCCAGCAGTGAAATCCGAGGGGGAATGAACACTGAAGCTTTCTTT. Its translation: CASSEIRGGMNTEAFF.

The chain employs TRBV7-2 and TRBJ2-3; 7 bases map to TRBD1. The CDR3 has 15 amino acids. V lost 5 bases to trimming and J lost 2 bases; unmatched junction nucleotides: 7. CDR1 is SGHTA, CDR2 FQGNSA, per germline. In DNA form, the CDR3 reads TGTGCCAGCAGCGTCCAACAGGGGATCACAGATACGCAGTATTTT. Its translation is CASSVQQGITDTQYF.

This clone was observed once. The rearrangement links TRBV5-4 to TRBJ2-2; no clear D. The germline CDR1 and CDR2 sequences are SGHNT and YYREEE (reference sequence). The germline V and J ends were trimmed by 4 bases and 0 bases, with 13 bases remaining between them. The CDR3 totals 16 residues. CDR3 loop: CASSQILSANTGELFF. The CDR3 bases are TGTGCCAGCAGCCAGATTCTTTCCGCGAACACCGGGGAGCTGTTTTTT.

V is TRBV7-2 and J is TRBJ2-6, with D perhaps matching TRBD2 (6 bases). The CDR3 contains 15 residues. The germline V gene has CDR1 SGHTA and CDR2 FQGNSA. V lost 5 bases and J lost 5, with 13 bases in between. CDR3 region: CASSPGRGRANVLTF. The CDR3 DNA is TGTGCCAGCAGCCCCGGGCGGGGACGGGCCAACGTCCTGACTTTC.

This rearrangement joins TRBV6-1 to TRBJ1-3; D call uncertain. V was cut by 3 bases and J by 8 bases, with 11 bases left in between. The CDR3 spans 13 residues. Germline V gene lookup returns CDR1 MNHNS and CDR2 SASEGT. The CDR3 nucleotides are TGTGCCAGCAGTGAGGTCACTCCCCACACCATATATTTT. This gives the protein CASSEVTPHTIYF.

The chain employs TRBV2 and TRBJ2-1; D is ambiguous. Looked up from germline, CDR1 is SNHLY and CDR2 is FYNNEI. V was shortened by 1 base and J by 14 bases, with 18 bases between the two germline ends. The CDR3 covers 14 residues. CDR3 region: CASSEGVNSPKEFF. DNA for the CDR3: TGTGCCAGCAGTGAAGGGGTAAATTCACCCAAAGAGTTCTTC.

The gene calls are TRBV10-3 and TRBJ1-3; TRBD1 is a possible D gene (6 bases). Germline CDR1 reads ENHRY; CDR2 reads SYGVKD. Trimming pared 7 bases from V and 3 bases from J, leaving 10 bases between. The CDR3 extends over 13 amino acids. The CDR3 coding sequence is TGTGCCATCATTGCAGGGGATGGAAACACCATATATTTT. Encoded protein: CAIIAGDGNTIYF.

J is TRBJ1-4 and V is TRBV6-6; D gene unclear. Germline lookup yields CDR1 MNHNY and CDR2 SVGAGI (reference sequence). The CDR3 has 15 amino acids. Deletions cut 4 bases from V and 8 bases from J, with 17 bases between. The CDR3 DNA reads as TGTGCCAGCAGTTCCTCGTTGTCTGGGCGGGAAAAACTGTTTTTT. This gives the protein CASSSSLSGREKLFF.

The J gene is TRBJ1-2, the V gene TRBV6-4, with D possibly being TRBD1 (5 bases). Germline CDR1 is MRHNA and CDR2 is SNTAGT. V was trimmed by 7 bases and J by 0 bases, leaving 15 bases between them. The CDR3 runs 15 residues. CDR3: CASKEEDTANYGYTF. In nucleotides, the CDR3 is TGTGCCAGCAAAGAAGAGGACACAGCTAACTATGGCTACACCTTC.

The rearrangement joins TRBV4-1 to TRBJ2-4; D gene unclear. The CDR3 covers 15 residues. Per the germline V gene, CDR1 is MGHRA and CDR2 is YSYEKL. V was pared by 1 base and J by 8 bases, with 15 bases between. The CDR3 DNA sequence: TGCGCCAGCAGCCAAGTGCCAGGTCGGTCGGACATTCAGTACTTC. This encodes CASSQVPGRSDIQYF.

The chain employs TRBV5-1 and TRBJ1-3; D gene uncertain. CDR3 size: 13 residues. Trimming removed 3 bases from V and 7 bases from J, with 11 bases in between. CDR1 and CDR2 (germline): SGHRS, YFSETQ. The CDR3 sequence is CASSSEGGNTIYF. CDR3 DNA sequence: TGCGCCAGCAGCTCCGAAGGTGGCAACACCATATATTTT.

V gene TRBV20-1 combines with J gene TRBJ2-7; D gene ambiguous. Between the trimmed V and J ends, which lost 5 bases and 3 bases, there was a span of 8 bases. Looked up from germline, CDR1 is DFQATT and CDR2 is SNEGSKA (reference sequence). The CDR3 consists of 11 residues. CDR3 nucleotide sequence: TGCAGTGCTGCCCCCAACTACGAGCAGTACTTC. This codes for CSAAPNYEQYF.

The V gene is TRBV6-1, the J gene TRBJ1-4, with D unclear. V was cut by 5 bases and J by 10 bases, with 8 bases left in between. The CDR3 extends over 11 amino acids. The germline V gene has CDR1 MNHNS and CDR2 SASEGT. Here the CDR3 reads CASSYRGKLFF. In nucleotides, the CDR3 is TGTGCCAGCAGTTACCGGGGAAAACTGTTTTTT.

The chain carries TRBV10-3 and TRBJ2-7, with TRBD1 identical over 9 bases. This CDR3 contains 15 residues. Germline CDR1 ENHRY, CDR2 SYGVKD. V shed 3 bases and J 4 bases; nucleotides not matched to a gene: 7. CDR3 loop: CAISDQGQGSYEQYF. Here the CDR3 DNA reads TGTGCCATCAGTGATCAGGGACAGGGATCATACGAGCAGTACTTC.

The chain employs TRBV5-3 and TRBJ2-1; 11 nucleotides align to TRBD2. TRBV5-3 is treated as an ORF (open reading frame) with a function not yet certain. J lost 6 bases, V lost 0 bases, and 8 bases had no gene match. The CDR3 runs 17 residues. The CDR3 region is CARSLGELGTSGNEQFF. CDR3 sequence (DNA): TGTGCCAGAAGCTTGGGTGAGCTGGGGACTAGCGGCAATGAGCAGTTCTTC.

V gene TRBV9 combines with J gene TRBJ2-5; D not resolved. V lost 0 bases, J lost 1 base, and 7 bases lay in between. This CDR3 spans 14 amino acids. CDR1 SGDLS and CDR2 YYNGEE come from the germline V gene. CDR3 protein: CASSVGPLQETQYF. The DNA for the CDR3 is TGTGCCAGCAGCGTAGGACCACTCCAAGAGACCCAGTACTTC.

The chain employs TRBV19 and TRBJ1-1; perhaps TRBD1 as D (5 bases). V dropped 5 bases and J dropped 3 bases, with 16 bases sitting between them. The CDR3 is made up of 15 amino acids. CDR1 is LNHDA and CDR2 is SQIVND in the germline V gene (reference sequence). CDR3 loop: CASSPAGTMDTEAFF. DNA of the CDR3: TGTGCCAGTAGTCCAGCCGGGACGATGGACACTGAAGCTTTCTTT.

V gene TRBV11-2 combines with J gene TRBJ2-7; D is tentatively TRBD1 or TRBD2 (5 bases each). Trimming took 2 bases from V and 2 from J, leaving 13 bases between them. The CDR3 totals 15 residues. Germline V lookup: CDR1 SGHAT, CDR2 FQNNGV. CDR3: CASSLNPGAAYEQYF. In DNA, the CDR3 is TGTGCCAGCAGCTTAAACCCCGGGGCGGCCTACGAGCAGTACTTC.

This chain connects TRBV7-2 to TRBJ2-6; D is unclear. Per the germline V gene, CDR1 is SGHTA and CDR2 is FQGNSA. V was pared by 1 base and J by 2 bases, with 9 bases between. The CDR3 sequence is 16 residues long. The CDR3 reads CASSLGIAPGANVLTF. The CDR3 region has the DNA TGTGCCAGCAGCTTAGGGATCGCCCCTGGGGCCAACGTCCTGACTTTC.

The chain is built from TRBV29-1 and TRBJ2-5, with D unresolved. Germline assignment: CDR1 SQVTM and CDR2 ANQGSEA. CDR3 length: 16 residues. V shed 7 bases and J shed 0 bases, with 21 bases lying between them. The CDR3 here is CSADPLEPEYQETQYF. The CDR3 coding sequence is TGCAGCGCCGACCCTCTAGAGCCCGAGTACCAAGAGACCCAGTACTTC.

The chain has TRBV6-5 and TRBJ2-1, with unresolved D. CDR1 is MNHEY, CDR2 SVGAGI, per germline. Between the trimmed V and J ends, which lost 5 bases and 2 bases, there was a span of 10 bases. The CDR3 totals 14 residues. The CDR3 loop is CASSRSLTYNEQFF. CDR3 bases: TGTGCCAGCAGTCGTAGCCTCACCTACAATGAGCAGTTCTTC.

The chain has TRBV9 and TRBJ1-2; weak D call: TRBD1 (5 bases). The CDR3 is 14 amino acids. Germline V lookup: CDR1 SGDLS, CDR2 YYNGEE. Trimming shortened V by 4 bases and J by 4 bases, and 14 bases separated the two germline ends. As DNA, the CDR3 is TGTGCCAGCAGCTCCCCTACGGGACTCTATGGCTACACCTTC. This gives the protein CASSSPTGLYGYTF.

This clone came up once. This chain joins TRBV4-2 and TRBJ2-3; 7 bases line up with TRBD2. From germline, CDR1 is LGHNA and CDR2 YNFKEQ. With 4 bases clipped from V and 0 bases from J, the junction kept 7 bases outside the gene matches. The CDR3 consists of 16 residues. CDR3 DNA: TGTGCCAGCAGCCTTAATCCTAGCGGCAGCACAGATACGCAGTATTTT. Protein: CASSLNPSGSTDTQYF.

This chain links TRBV5-1 with TRBJ2-1; no definite D call. The CDR3 has 15 amino acids. Trimming removed 0 bases from V and 2 bases from J, with 9 bases in between. Germline V gene sequence: CDR1 SGHRS, CDR2 YFSETQ. The CDR3 nucleotides read TGCGCCAGCAGCTTGGTAGATAGCCCCTACAATGAGCAGTTCTTC. Amino acids: CASSLVDSPYNEQFF. Using reference TRBV5-1 and TRBJ2-1 for the parts outside the CDR3, the full variable domain is KAGVTQTPRYLIKTRGQQVTLSCSPISGHRSVSWYQQTPGQGLQFLFEYFSETQRNKGNFPGRFSGRQFSNSRSEMNVSTLELGDSALYLCASSLVDSPYNEQFFGPGTRLTVL.